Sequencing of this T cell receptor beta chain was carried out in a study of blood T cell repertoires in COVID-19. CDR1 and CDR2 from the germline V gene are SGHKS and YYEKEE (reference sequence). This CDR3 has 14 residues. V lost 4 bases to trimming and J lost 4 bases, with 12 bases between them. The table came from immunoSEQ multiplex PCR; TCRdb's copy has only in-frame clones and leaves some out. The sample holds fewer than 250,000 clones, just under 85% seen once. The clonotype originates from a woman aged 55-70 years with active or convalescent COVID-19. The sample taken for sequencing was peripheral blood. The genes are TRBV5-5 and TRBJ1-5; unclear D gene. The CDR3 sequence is CASSPAAVNQPQHF. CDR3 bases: TGTGCCAGCAGCCCGGCGGCAGTAAATCAGCCCCAGCATTTT.